The 26 T cell receptor beta chains below all came from one sample that was sequenced in a study of OX40 agonist ivuxolimab in advanced cancers. Produced via immunoSEQ multiplex PCR; TCRdb's table is partial and in-frame only. The sample has under 65,000 clones; 80% to 90% are singletons. The specimen was CD4+ or CD8+ T cells sorted from blood, collected in a trial of the OX40 agonist ivuxolimab. The receptors shown here come from an adult with an advanced solid tumor such as melanoma, head and neck, liver or kidney cancer.

The V and J genes are TRBV19 and TRBJ2-7, with D perhaps TRBD2 (6 bases). CDR3 length: 15 residues. V dropped 1 base and J dropped 3 bases, with 13 bases sitting between them. Germline CDR1 is LNHDA and CDR2 is SQIVND (reference sequence). As DNA, the CDR3 is TGTGCCAGTAGTATAGTGGAGGGATCAGGCTACGAGCAGTACTTC. Translated, it gives CASSIVEGSGYEQYF.

This chain joins TRBV10-2 and TRBJ2-2; D perhaps matches TRBD1 (5 bases). Germline CDR1 WSHSY, CDR2 SAAADI. V shed 4 bases and J shed 2 bases, with 11 bases lying between them. There are 15 residues in the CDR3. CDR3 protein: CASSVQAPNTGELFF. In nucleotides, the CDR3 is TGCGCCAGCAGTGTACAGGCTCCTAACACCGGGGAGCTGTTTTTT.

The chain employs TRBV27 and TRBJ2-2, with D perhaps TRBD1 or TRBD2 (6 bases each). Trimming cost V 1 base and J 7 bases, with 10 bases left between them. The CDR3 spans 14 residues. Germline CDR1 is MNHEY and CDR2 is SMNVEV (reference sequence). The CDR3 sequence is CASSLWGANGELFF. The CDR3 coding sequence is TGTGCCAGCAGTTTATGGGGGGCGAACGGGGAGCTGTTTTTT.

The chain is built from TRBV4-1 and TRBJ2-5; a possible D gene is TRBD1 (5 bases). Trimming removed 1 base at V and 5 bases at J, with 14 bases between. CDR3 length: 15 residues. CDR1 and CDR2 from the germline V gene are MGHRA and YSYEKL. Here the CDR3 reads CASSQVGVGRETQYF. The CDR3 nucleotides are TGCGCCAGCAGCCAAGTTGGGGTGGGGCGGGAGACCCAGTACTTC.

The chain is built from TRBV19 and TRBJ1-5; 8 bases agree with TRBD1. The CDR3 spans 15 residues. The germline gives CDR1 LNHDA, CDR2 SQIVND (reference sequence). After removal of 6 bases from V and 2 bases from J, the junction contained 6 bases not matched to a gene. The CDR3 protein is CASRIQDRGNQPQHF. Written as DNA, the CDR3 is TGTGCCAGTAGGATACAGGACAGGGGCAATCAGCCCCAGCATTTT.

The rearrangement joins TRBV18 to TRBJ2-3, with D hard to call. CDR1 is KGHSH and CDR2 is LQKENI in the germline V gene. Deletions cut 0 bases from V and 2 bases from J, with 6 bases between. This CDR3 is 14 amino acids long. The DNA for the CDR3 is TGTGCCAGCTCACCACCAGGGCTCACAGATACGCAGTATTTT. Protein: CASSPPGLTDTQYF.

The chain combines TRBV19 with TRBJ2-2; 7 nucleotides align to TRBD2. The J segment lost 0 bases and the V segment lost 8 bases, leaving 6 bases of the junction unmatched. The CDR3 loop spans 15 amino acids. Germline V gene sequence: CDR1 LNHDA, CDR2 SQIVND (reference sequence). For the CDR3, the DNA is TGTGCCAGTTCGGCGGGAGCCTCGAACACCGGGGAGCTGTTTTTT. Residues: CASSAGASNTGELFF.

The genes are TRBV19 and TRBJ1-5; D possibly corresponds to TRBD1 (6 bases). This CDR3 is built from 17 residues. CDR1 LNHDA and CDR2 SQIVND come from the germline V gene (reference sequence). The V and J ends lost 7 bases and 0 bases respectively, with 19 bases between them. The CDR3 reads CASTRGGATYSNQPQHF. DNA of the CDR3: TGTGCCAGTACCCGAGGGGGGGCGACTTATAGCAATCAGCCCCAGCATTTT.

CDR3 nucleotides: TGTGCCAGCTCACCAGACAGGGTGGAAGGGGCCAACGTCCTGACTTTC. Its translation: CASSPDRVEGANVLTF. The chain carries TRBV18 and TRBJ2-6, with TRBD1 matching over 7 bases. V lost 2 bases, J lost 4 bases, and 5 bases stayed unmatched. Germline CDR1 KGHSH, CDR2 LQKENI. The CDR3 is made up of 16 amino acids.

The V gene is TRBV18, the J gene TRBJ1-2; a weak D match, TRBD1 (6 bases). Germline V gene data show CDR1 as KGHSH and CDR2 as LQKENI. V was cut by 2 bases and J by 5 bases, with 12 bases left in between. CDR3 length: 14 residues. For the CDR3, the DNA is TGTGCCAGCTCACCAGACAGGCAAGGGTATGGCTACACCTTC. It translates to CASSPDRQGYGYTF.

CDR3 sequence: CASSSRQGTYEQYF. The CDR3 DNA reads TGTGCCAGCAGTTCCCGACAGGGTACCTACGAGCAGTACTTC. The genes are TRBV28 and TRBJ2-7; 7 bases are a match to TRBD1. This CDR3 has 14 residues. J was trimmed by 2 bases and V by 4 bases; bases with no gene match: 5. Germline lookup yields CDR1 MDHEN and CDR2 SYDVKM.

V and J are TRBV5-1 and TRBJ2-1, with D unresolved. The germline V gene has CDR1 SGHRS and CDR2 YFSETQ. The CDR3 extends over 13 amino acids. V gave up 0 bases and J gave up 10 bases, with 11 bases separating them. The CDR3 bases are TGCGCCAGCAGCTTGGCCCCCACCGGGGAGCAGTTCTTC. Translated, it gives CASSLAPTGEQFF.

V gene TRBV10-1 combines with J gene TRBJ2-2; TRBD1 is a possible D gene (6 bases). V lost 2 bases, J lost 1 base, and 11 bases lay in between. CDR3 length: 16 amino acids. The germline gives CDR1 WNHNN, CDR2 SYGVQD (reference sequence). CDR3 in amino acids: CASSEARTENTGELFF. CDR3 DNA: TGCGCCAGCAGTGAGGCTCGGACAGAGAACACCGGGGAGCTGTTTTTT.

The chain combines TRBV7-9 with TRBJ2-1, with a tentative D call TRBD2 (5 bases). V was pared by 1 base and J by 8 bases, with 21 bases between. CDR3 length: 17 amino acids. Germline CDR1 reads SEHNR; CDR2 reads FQNEAQ (reference sequence). The CDR3 spells CASSLVFEGAGSDEQFF. The DNA for the CDR3 is TGTGCCAGCAGCTTAGTTTTTGAGGGCGCTGGGAGTGATGAGCAGTTCTTC.

The chain's CDR3 is CASSGSYEQYF. The DNA of the CDR3 is TGTGCCAGTTCTGGATCCTACGAGCAGTACTTC. The genes are TRBV6-5 and TRBJ2-7, with D uncertain. The CDR3 length is 11 residues. The germline V gene has CDR1 MNHEY and CDR2 SVGAGI. V was cut by 9 bases and J by 1 base, with 7 bases left in between.

The chain joins TRBV5-1 to TRBJ2-7, with D possibly TRBD2 on 5 matching bases. The CDR3 runs 13 residues. The V gene's germline CDR1 is SGHRS and CDR2 YFSETQ. Trimming left V 0 bases short and J 7 bases short, with 11 bases between. This chain's CDR3 is CASSLVATREQYF. The CDR3 bases are TGCGCCAGCAGCTTGGTTGCTACTAGGGAGCAGTACTTC.

This chain connects TRBV6-5 to TRBJ2-2, with 7 bases lining up with TRBD2. The CDR3 runs to 15 residues. V lost 7 bases and J lost 3; bases outside the gene matches: 8. Germline V gives CDR1 MNHEY, CDR2 SVGAGI. The CDR3 reads CASKRLAVDTGELFF. In DNA, the CDR3 is TGTGCCAGCAAGAGGCTAGCGGTTGACACCGGGGAGCTGTTTTTT.

The J gene is TRBJ1-3, the V gene TRBV7-2, with 7 nucleotides matching TRBD1. Germline V CDR1 and CDR2: SGHTA, FQGNSA. The CDR3 spans 16 residues. V lost 3 bases to trimming and J lost 3 bases; unmatched junction nucleotides: 8. In DNA, the CDR3 is TGTGCCAGCAGCTTGATTCGACAGGGATATGGAAACACCATATATTTT. Amino acid sequence: CASSLIRQGYGNTIYF.

CDR3 DNA: TGCGCCAGCAGCTTGTCCAGCGGGAGCTACAATGAGCAGTTCTTC. It yields the protein CASSLSSGSYNEQFF. The rearrangement joins TRBV5-1 to TRBJ2-1; 8 bases align to TRBD2. Trimming removed 1 base from V and 3 bases from J; junction bases left unmatched: 3. CDR1 is SGHRS and CDR2 is YFSETQ in the germline V gene. CDR3 length: 15 residues.

V usage is TRBV28 and J usage is TRBJ1-4; D unclear. CDR1 is MDHEN, CDR2 SYDVKM, per germline. With 4 bases removed from V and 8 bases from J, the gap between germline ends came to 8 bases. This CDR3 has 12 residues. In DNA form, the CDR3 reads TGTGCCAGCAGTTCCAGTGAAGAAAAACTGTTTTTT. As protein: CASSSSEEKLFF.

This rearrangement joins TRBV5-1 to TRBJ2-7; D assignment may be TRBD1 or TRBD2 (5 bases each). The CDR3 is made up of 15 amino acids. CDR1 is SGHRS, CDR2 YFSETQ, per germline. V was shortened by 4 bases and J by 3 bases, with 17 bases between the two germline ends. CDR3 nucleotides: TGCGCCAGCAGCCCTACCCTCGGGGCTGGCTACGAGCAGTACTTC. Translation gives CASSPTLGAGYEQYF.

Turning to this clone: The junction does not match germline at one end; this may be a read error. V usage is TRBV19 and J usage is TRBJ2-2; TRBD1 agrees at 7 bases. CDR3 length: 15 amino acids. Germline values: CDR1 LNHDA, CDR2 SQIVND (reference sequence). Here the CDR3 reads CASSPGTENAGELFF. CDR3 bases: TGTGCCAGTAGTCCCGGGACAGAGAACGCCGGGGAGCTGTTTTTT.

This clone showed up just once. The chain carries TRBV5-1 and TRBJ2-7; D gene unclear. This CDR3 has 15 residues. Germline loops: CDR1 SGHRS, CDR2 YFSETQ. V was clipped by 4 bases and J by 4 bases, with 18 bases between them. CDR3 coding DNA: TGCGCCAGCAGCCCTGAATTCCACATTACTTACGAGCAGTACTTC. Amino acid sequence: CASSPEFHITYEQYF.

The chain recombines TRBV7-9 with TRBJ2-1, with D unclear. Germline CDR1 SEHNR, CDR2 FQNEAQ (reference sequence). CDR3 length equals 19 residues. V dropped 5 bases and J dropped 6 bases, with 29 bases sitting between them. The CDR3: CASSTNNPYQQGAINEQFF. CDR3 DNA sequence: TGTGCCAGCAGCACCAATAACCCTTATCAGCAAGGAGCTATCAATGAGCAGTTCTTC.

The V gene is TRBV18, the J gene TRBJ2-2; D gene unclear. In germline, CDR1 is KGHSH, CDR2 LQKENI. V was shortened by 2 bases and J by 5 bases, with 21 bases between the two germline ends. The CDR3 is made up of 18 amino acids. The CDR3 nucleotides read TGTGCCAGCTCACCAATTGACAAAGGGCCGGAGTGGACCGGGGAGCTGTTTTTT. Amino acids: CASSPIDKGPEWTGELFF. The whole variable domain, filled in from reference TRBV18 and TRBJ2-2, reads NAGVMQNPRHLVRRRGQEARLRCSPMKGHSHVYWYRQLPEEGLKFMVYLQKENIIDESGMPKERFSAEFPKEGPSILRIQQVVRGDSAAYFCASSPIDKGPEWTGELFFGEGSRLTVL.

As regards this clone: The same CDR3 also results from other DNA sequences found in this sample. V usage is TRBV19 and J usage is TRBJ1-5; no reliable D call. The CDR3 consists of 12 residues. Deletions cut 5 bases from V and 1 base from J, with 3 bases between. CDR1 and CDR2 (germline): LNHDA, SQIVND (reference sequence). The CDR3 is CASSGSNQPQHF. In DNA form, the CDR3 reads TGTGCCAGTAGTGGCAGCAATCAGCCCCAGCATTTT.